The 7 T cell receptor beta chains listed next were all sequenced from one sample in a study of spatial heterogeneity in lung cancer. TCRdb reprocessed the 5' RACE reads via MiXCR and lists one record per CDR3 protein. The table has some 37,000 distinct CDR3 sequences, less than 9.5% seen once; the top ten hold 29%. Time point described: sample taken at primary tumor resection. Sequenced material: PBMCs, taken at surgery. Every receptor here comes from a female donor with early-stage non-small cell lung cancer.

J is TRBJ2-3 and V is TRBV5-1, with 9 positions matching TRBD1. The CDR3 has 16 residues. Per the germline V gene, CDR1 is SGHRS and CDR2 is YFSETQ. J gave up 5 bases and V 0 bases, and 7 bases lay outside the gene matches. The CDR3 DNA reads TGCGCCAGCAGCTTGGTTGGCCCGACAGGGGGAGATACGCAGTATTTT. It encodes CASSLVGPTGGDTQYF.

Ten or more counts support this clonotype. This chain connects TRBV29-1 to TRBJ1-1; D unresolved. Trimming took off 6 bases at V and 0 bases at J, with 11 bases between the two ends. CDR3 length equals 13 residues. Germline CDR1 reads SQVTM; CDR2 reads ANQGSEA. CDR3 protein: CSVHSAMNTEAFF. The CDR3 nucleotides read TGCAGCGTCCACAGCGCAATGAACACTGAAGCTTTCTTT.

In this sample, this clonotype turned up many times. The chain combines TRBV3-1 with TRBJ2-1; 9 bases agree with TRBD2. The CDR3 contains 16 residues. V lost 6 bases, J lost 8 bases, and 14 bases stayed unmatched. Per the germline V gene, CDR1 is LGHDT and CDR2 is YNNKEL (reference sequence). The chain's CDR3 is CASSPMDSGSRDEQFF. For the CDR3, the DNA is TGTGCCAGCAGTCCGATGGATAGCGGGAGTCGTGATGAGCAGTTCTTC.

This clonotype was seen many times. The chain joins TRBV21-1 to TRBJ1-5. TRBV21-1 counts as a pseudogene. There are 11 residues in the CDR3. The CDR3 region is CASSKASPQHF. CDR3 DNA: TGTGCCAGCAGCAAAGCCTCGCCCCAGCATTTT.

Ten or more counts support this clonotype. V and J are TRBV13 and TRBJ1-2; maybe TRBD1 (6 bases). The CDR3 totals 14 residues. V shed 2 bases and J shed 5 bases, with 12 bases lying between them. The germline gives CDR1 PRHDT, CDR2 FYEKMQ (reference sequence). The CDR3 sequence is CASSLNGQIYGYTF. CDR3 in DNA: TGTGCCAGCAGCTTAAACGGACAGATTTATGGCTACACCTTC.

This clonotype has a handful of counts. The chain employs TRBV29-1 and TRBJ2-3, with TRBD2 as a possible D gene (6 bases). Per the germline V gene, CDR1 is SQVTM and CDR2 is ANQGSEA. The CDR3 totals 12 residues. V was clipped by 4 bases and J by 3 bases, with 8 bases between them. Here the CDR3 DNA reads TGCAGCGTTGGGGGGAGGACAGATACGCAGTATTTT. Translating gives CSVGGRTDTQYF.

This clonotype was counted ten times or more. The chain joins TRBV20-1 to TRBJ2-6; 13 nucleotides match TRBD2. Germline values: CDR1 DFQATT, CDR2 SNEGSKA (reference sequence). The CDR3 is 17 residues long. Trimming at V came to 5 bases and at J to 3 bases, leaving 7 bases not matched to a gene. CDR3 amino acids: CSASTSGGAIGANVLTF. The DNA of the CDR3 is TGCAGTGCTTCTACTAGCGGGGGGGCCATTGGGGCCAACGTCCTGACTTTC.